Sequencing of this TCR beta chain was carried out in a study of blood T cell repertoires in COVID-19. Study in general: Italy, Spain and the United States were the sources of the convalescent and acute COVID-19 samples. T cells, B-cell-depleted T cells, or PBMCs provided the cDNA or gDNA that served as material.

How the authors handled the data: Estimation of nucleated cell counts relied on the amplification of reference gene primers. TCRdb's copy holds only in-frame clones and misses some; the assay was immunoSEQ multiplex PCR. V and J calls and clone size come straight from that table; D and trimming were deduced from the DNA. The sample contains some 42,000 clones, approximately 86% of which appear only once. The material sequenced was peripheral blood. The receptor was derived from a man aged 50 to 60 with active COVID-19.

In nucleotides, the CDR3 is TGTGCCAGCAGCGTAGGGAGGTCCGGTCACACCATATATTTT. It translates to CASSVGRSGHTIYF. The chain has TRBV9 and TRBJ1-3; D is undetermined. This CDR3 has 14 amino acids. Trimming took off 0 bases at V and 8 bases at J, with 12 bases between the two ends. Germline V gives CDR1 SGDLS, CDR2 YYNGEE.